A selection of T cell receptor beta chains follows, all from one sample in a study of a mutant IDH1 vaccine in newly diagnosed glioma. Repertoires were generated with immunoSEQ multiplex PCR, while TCRdb's copy carries only in-frame clones and drops some. In the table there are about 100,000 clones, around four fifths of which are singletons. The material sequenced was PBMCs, taken from a glioma patient treated with radiotherapy, temozolomide or both. The receptor source for this set is a man aged 40-50 years with glioma. CDR3s include the opening cysteine and the closing phenylalanine or tryptophan. The D gene is left open where the match is weak. The size field is filled for only some rows; it gives once, few, many or a size class.

cdr3_aa: CASSQYQGAYEQYF
cdr3_nt: TGCGCCAGCAGCCAATATCAGGGGGCGTACGAGCAGTACTTC
clone_size: .
d_call: TRBD1
j_call: TRBJ2-7
v_call: TRBV4-3

cdr3_aa: CASSLFIRPRGDNSPLHF
cdr3_nt: TGTGCCAGCAGCTTATTTATACGTCCCCGGGGGGATAATTCACCCCTCCACTTT
clone_size: .
d_call: .
j_call: TRBJ1-6
v_call: TRBV11-1

cdr3_aa: CASSLDTGELFF
cdr3_nt: TGTGCCAGCAGCCTAGACACCGGGGAGCTGTTTTTT
clone_size: once
d_call: .
j_call: TRBJ2-2
v_call: TRBV5-6

cdr3_aa: CASMPGSTDTQYF
cdr3_nt: TGCGCCAGCATGCCGGGGAGCACAGATACGCAGTATTTT
clone_size: .
d_call: .
j_call: TRBJ2-3
v_call: TRBV10-2

cdr3_aa: CASSPSTSSETQYF
cdr3_nt: TGTGCCAGCAGCCCCTCCACTAGTTCGGAGACCCAGTACTTC
clone_size: .
d_call: .
j_call: TRBJ2-5
v_call: TRBV7-9

cdr3_aa: CASSPQGPTGELFF
cdr3_nt: TGTGCCAGCAGCCCACAGGGGCCCACCGGGGAGCTGTTTTTT
clone_size: once
d_call: TRBD1
j_call: TRBJ2-2
v_call: TRBV5-4

cdr3_aa: CASSLDPRSGNTIYF
cdr3_nt: TGTGCCAGCAGCTTAGATCCGCGCTCTGGAAACACCATATATTTT
clone_size: .
d_call: .
j_call: TRBJ1-3
v_call: TRBV7-9

cdr3_aa: CASSLAGIGGHEQFF
cdr3_nt: TGTGCCAGCAGCTTGGCGGGGATAGGGGGCCATGAGCAGTTCTTC
clone_size: .
d_call: .
j_call: TRBJ2-1
v_call: TRBV7-6

cdr3_aa: CASSLDAGTGGKAFF
cdr3_nt: TGTGCCAGCAGCTTGGACGCCGGGACAGGGGGCAAAGCTTTCTTT
clone_size: .
d_call: TRBD1
j_call: TRBJ1-1
v_call: TRBV5-5

cdr3_aa: CASSDPPGARVEAFF
cdr3_nt: TGTGCCAGCAGCGACCCCCCGGGGGCGCGGGTTGAAGCTTTCTTT
clone_size: .
d_call: .
j_call: TRBJ1-1
v_call: TRBV9

cdr3_aa: CAWNDRGRGEQYF
cdr3_nt: TGTGCCTGGAACGACAGGGGGCGCGGCGAGCAGTACTTC
clone_size: .
d_call: TRBD1
j_call: TRBJ2-7
v_call: TRBV30

cdr3_aa: CASSLARNYGYTF
cdr3_nt: TGTGCCAGCAGCTTAGCACGGAACTATGGCTACACCTTC
clone_size: .
d_call: .
j_call: TRBJ1-2
v_call: TRBV7-8

cdr3_aa: CASSLVQGAYYNEQFF
cdr3_nt: TGTGCCAGCAGCTTAGTACAGGGGGCCTACTACAATGAGCAGTTCTTC
clone_size: few
d_call: TRBD1
j_call: TRBJ2-1
v_call: TRBV11-2

cdr3_aa: CASSLDRKETQYF
cdr3_nt: TGTGCCAGCAGCTTGGACAGGAAAGAGACCCAGTACTTC
clone_size: .
d_call: TRBD1
j_call: TRBJ2-5
v_call: TRBV7-2

cdr3_aa: CASTRGAGQETQYF
cdr3_nt: TGTGCCAGCACCCGGGGAGCGGGACAAGAGACCCAGTACTTC
clone_size: once
d_call: TRBD2
j_call: TRBJ2-5
v_call: TRBV6-1

cdr3_aa: CASSTSTVQETQYF
cdr3_nt: .
clone_size: .
d_call: .
j_call: TRBJ2-5
v_call: TRBV28

cdr3_aa: CASSVDRGEAFF
cdr3_nt: TGTGCCAGCAGCGTGGACAGGGGAGAAGCTTTCTTT
clone_size: .
d_call: TRBD1
j_call: TRBJ1-1
v_call: TRBV5-3

cdr3_aa: CASSPSRGPYEQYF
cdr3_nt: TGTGCCAGCAGCCCAAGCAGGGGCCCCTACGAGCAGTACTTC
clone_size: few
d_call: .
j_call: TRBJ2-7
v_call: TRBV27

cdr3_aa: CASSLEVSNQPQHF
cdr3_nt: TGTGCCAGCAGCTTAGAGGTTAGCAATCAGCCCCAGCATTTT
clone_size: .
d_call: .
j_call: TRBJ1-5
v_call: TRBV7-2

cdr3_aa: CATSRDSTPGTEAFF
cdr3_nt: TGTGCCACCAGCAGAGATTCCACCCCCGGCACTGAAGCTTTCTTT
clone_size: .
d_call: .
j_call: TRBJ1-1
v_call: TRBV15

cdr3_aa: CAWSTGTVASYEQYF
cdr3_nt: TGTGCCTGGAGTACCGGGACAGTAGCCTCCTACGAGCAGTACTTC
clone_size: .
d_call: TRBD1
j_call: TRBJ2-7
v_call: TRBV30

cdr3_aa: CASSVVSSAGGINEQFF
cdr3_nt: TGTGCCAGCAGCGTAGTCTCCAGCGCGGGAGGTATCAATGAGCAGTTCTTC
clone_size: .
d_call: TRBD2
j_call: TRBJ2-1
v_call: TRBV9

cdr3_aa: CASSLASTPYEQYF
cdr3_nt: TGTGCCAGCAGCTTAGCGTCTACCCCCTACGAGCAGTACTTC
clone_size: .
d_call: .
j_call: TRBJ2-7
v_call: TRBV7-9

cdr3_aa: CASRTDSNTGELFF
cdr3_nt: TGTGCCAGCAGAACAGACAGTAACACCGGGGAGCTGTTTTTT
clone_size: .
d_call: .
j_call: TRBJ2-2
v_call: TRBV11-3

cdr3_aa: CASSLGNLAGGTEAFF
cdr3_nt: TGTGCCAGCAGCTTAGGAAATTTAGCCGGGGGCACTGAAGCTTTCTTT
clone_size: .
d_call: .
j_call: TRBJ1-1
v_call: TRBV7-9

cdr3_aa: CAISGAGLASYEQYF
cdr3_nt: TGTGCCATCAGTGGGGCGGGATTGGCGTCCTACGAGCAGTACTTC
clone_size: .
d_call: .
j_call: TRBJ2-7
v_call: TRBV10-3

cdr3_aa: CASSVGQGDYGYTF
cdr3_nt: TGTGCCAGCAGCGTAGGTCAGGGGGACTATGGCTACACCTTC
clone_size: few
d_call: TRBD1
j_call: TRBJ1-2
v_call: TRBV9

cdr3_aa: CASRDWTLSEQYF
cdr3_nt: TGTGCCAGCAGGGACTGGACCTTGAGCGAGCAGTACTTC
clone_size: .
d_call: .
j_call: TRBJ2-7
v_call: TRBV7-2

cdr3_aa: CASSPYRGGSNNSPLHF
cdr3_nt: TGTGCCAGCAGTCCCTACCGCGGCGGATCGAATAATTCACCCCTCCACTTT
clone_size: .
d_call: .
j_call: TRBJ1-6
v_call: TRBV27

cdr3_aa: CASSQVVGALNTEAFF
cdr3_nt: TGCGCCAGCAGCCAAGTTGTAGGGGCCCTGAACACTGAAGCTTTCTTT
clone_size: .
d_call: .
j_call: TRBJ1-1
v_call: TRBV5-4

cdr3_aa: CASSLIRGYGVLSYEQYF
cdr3_nt: TGTGCCAGCAGCTTGATTAGGGGATATGGCGTTTTATCCTACGAGCAGTACTTC
clone_size: .
d_call: .
j_call: TRBJ2-7
v_call: TRBV5-7

cdr3_aa: CASSPPGHGDEKLFF
cdr3_nt: TGTGCCAGCAGTCCCCCGGGACACGGCGATGAAAAACTGTTTTTT
clone_size: .
d_call: .
j_call: TRBJ1-4
v_call: TRBV2

cdr3_aa: CASSKAQGSLYSNQPQHF
cdr3_nt: TGTGCCAGCAGCAAAGCGCAGGGCAGCCTTTATAGCAATCAGCCCCAGCATTTT
clone_size: few
d_call: .
j_call: TRBJ1-5
v_call: TRBV21-1

cdr3_aa: CASAGWTEAFF
cdr3_nt: TGTGCCAGCGCAGGGTGGACTGAAGCTTTCTTT
clone_size: .
d_call: .
j_call: TRBJ1-1
v_call: TRBV6-1

cdr3_aa: CASSAGATGANVLTF
cdr3_nt: TGTGCTAGCAGCGCAGGGGCGACCGGGGCCAACGTCCTGACTTTC
clone_size: once
d_call: .
j_call: TRBJ2-6
v_call: TRBV7-7

cdr3_aa: CASSSGLTYEQYF
cdr3_nt: TGTGCCAGCAGCTCAGGGTTGACCTACGAGCAGTACTTC
clone_size: .
d_call: .
j_call: TRBJ2-7
v_call: TRBV7-9

cdr3_aa: CASNTLAGGPPYEQYF
cdr3_nt: TGTGCCAGTAACACACTAGCGGGAGGTCCCCCCTACGAGCAGTACTTC
clone_size: .
d_call: TRBD2
j_call: TRBJ2-7
v_call: TRBV19

cdr3_aa: CASSIVGTVSYNEQFF
cdr3_nt: TGTGCCAGTAGTATAGTAGGGACTGTGTCCTACAATGAGCAGTTCTTC
clone_size: .
d_call: .
j_call: TRBJ2-1
v_call: TRBV19

cdr3_aa: CASSLVGLAYEQYF
cdr3_nt: TGTGCCAGCAGCTTAGTAGGGCTAGCCTACGAGCAGTACTTC
clone_size: few
d_call: .
j_call: TRBJ2-7
v_call: TRBV11-2

cdr3_aa: CASSHPGVQETQYF
cdr3_nt: TGTGCCAGCAGCCATCCCGGGGTCCAAGAGACCCAGTACTTC
clone_size: .
d_call: .
j_call: TRBJ2-5
v_call: TRBV7-2

cdr3_aa: CASSVGSLGANVLTF
cdr3_nt: TGTGCCAGCAGCGTAGGAAGCCTAGGGGCCAACGTCCTGACTTTC
clone_size: few
d_call: .
j_call: TRBJ2-6
v_call: TRBV9

cdr3_aa: CASSQDLSSNYGYTF
cdr3_nt: TGTGCCAGCAGCCAAGATCTGTCCAGTAACTATGGCTACACCTTC
clone_size: .
d_call: .
j_call: TRBJ1-2
v_call: TRBV4-2